This T cell receptor beta chain originates from a study of identical twins. This CDR3 has 15 residues. Germline V lookup: CDR1 SGHRS, CDR2 YFSETQ. Trimming removed 0 bases at V and 5 bases at J, with 12 bases between. TCRdb re-analysed the 5' RACE reads in MiXCR, keeping a single row per CDR3 protein. The repertoire has about 720,000 distinct CDR3 sequences, roughly 18% of them found once; the top ten carry approximately 14%. These sequences were also reported in another study, on T cells expressing NK-cell markers. That report adds: With respect to HCMV, most of the eight sequenced donors were seropositive, and one was seronegative. Only alpha-beta TCR T cells were sorted in several experiments, using an anti-gamma-delta TCR antibody.

This receptor was obtained from a woman between 18 and 29 years old in good health. This chain uses TRBV5-1 with TRBJ2-1; D remains ambiguous. What was sequenced was PBMCs. The CDR3 spells CASSLGAGANNEQFF. CDR3 sequence (DNA): TGCGCCAGCAGCTTGGGGGCCGGCGCCAACAATGAGCAGTTCTTC.